The rows below give T cell receptor beta chains drawn from one sample of a study of beta chain features in type 1 diabetes. Method: immunoSEQ multiplex PCR; TCRdb's copy keeps in-frame clones and lacks some. This table has about 270,000 clones, 13% to 15% appearing once. The sample comprised naive CD4+ T cells from blood. The receptors were gathered from a man younger than 40 with type 1 diabetes. Both conserved end residues are trimmed from each CDR3.

v_call cdr3_aa
TRBV11-1 ASSSGEDEQF
TRBV5-1 ASSSEPMSGMTYEQY
TRBV5-4 ASSKAGERNTGELF
TRBV18 ASSRDRQNTEAF
TRBV30 AWGPDREQY
TRBV30 AWARAGNTIY
TRBV29-1 SVEGQGVGLGGYT
TRBV28 ASSLGAPRSYEQY
TRBV6-5 ASSYGVAGRETQY
TRBV19 ASSTGLAGVKEDTQY
TRBV4-1 ASSQDGPGTGPDTQY